Below, one T cell receptor beta chain is given with its context. This table comes from immunoSEQ multiplex PCR, and its TCRdb copy is limited to in-frame clones, with some not included. This sample has 30,000 to 45,000 clones, with 90% to 95% found just once. These data are taken from a study of T cell changes during pregnancy in multiple sclerosis. The source was CD8+ T cells from peripheral blood mononuclear cells, collected before pregnancy. This receptor was obtained from a female donor with multiple sclerosis, enrolled in a pregnancy study.

For the CDR3, the DNA is TGTGCCAGCAGGCATGACAGGAACGAGCAGTACTTC. This gives the protein CASRHDRNEQYF. The V gene is TRBV11-1, the J gene TRBJ2-7; the D gene is possibly TRBD1 (6 bases). The V gene lost 6 bases and the J gene lost 5 bases, with 11 bases spanning the gap. Germline CDR1 and CDR2: SGHAT and FQDESV (reference sequence). The CDR3 extends over 12 amino acids. Full variable domain (rest looked up from reference TRBV11-1 and TRBJ2-7): EAEVAQSPRYKITEKSQAVAFWCDPISGHATLYWYRQILGQGPELLVQFQDESVVDDSQLPKDRFSAERLKGVDSTLKIQPAELGDSAMYLCASRHDRNEQYFGPGTRLTVT.